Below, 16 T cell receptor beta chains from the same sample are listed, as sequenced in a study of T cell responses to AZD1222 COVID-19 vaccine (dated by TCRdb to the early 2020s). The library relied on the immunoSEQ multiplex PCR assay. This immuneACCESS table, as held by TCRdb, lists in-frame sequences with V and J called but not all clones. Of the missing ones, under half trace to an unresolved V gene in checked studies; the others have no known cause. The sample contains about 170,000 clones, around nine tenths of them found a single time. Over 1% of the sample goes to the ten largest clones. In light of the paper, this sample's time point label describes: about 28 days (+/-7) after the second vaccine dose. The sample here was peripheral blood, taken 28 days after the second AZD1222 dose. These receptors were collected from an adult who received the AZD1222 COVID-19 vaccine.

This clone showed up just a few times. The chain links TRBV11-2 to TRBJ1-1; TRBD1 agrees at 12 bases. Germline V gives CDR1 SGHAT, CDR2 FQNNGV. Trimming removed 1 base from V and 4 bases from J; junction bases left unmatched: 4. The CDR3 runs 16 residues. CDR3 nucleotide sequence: TGTGCCAGCAGCTTAGTTTCGGGACAGGGGGCCACTGAAGCTTTCTTT. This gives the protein CASSLVSGQGATEAFF.

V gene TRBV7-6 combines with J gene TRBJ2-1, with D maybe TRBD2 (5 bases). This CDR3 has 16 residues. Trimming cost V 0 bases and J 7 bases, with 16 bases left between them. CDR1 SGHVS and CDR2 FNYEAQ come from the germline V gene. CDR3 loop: CASSLARGHGINEQFF. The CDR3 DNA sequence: TGTGCCAGCAGCTTAGCTCGCGGGCACGGAATTAATGAGCAGTTCTTC.

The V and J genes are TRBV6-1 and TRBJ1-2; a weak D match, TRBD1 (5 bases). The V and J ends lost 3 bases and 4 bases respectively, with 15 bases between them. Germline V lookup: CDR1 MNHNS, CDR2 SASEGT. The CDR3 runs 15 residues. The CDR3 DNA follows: TGTGCCAGCAGTGATGTACAGGCGTTCGCCTATGGCTACACCTTC. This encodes CASSDVQAFAYGYTF.

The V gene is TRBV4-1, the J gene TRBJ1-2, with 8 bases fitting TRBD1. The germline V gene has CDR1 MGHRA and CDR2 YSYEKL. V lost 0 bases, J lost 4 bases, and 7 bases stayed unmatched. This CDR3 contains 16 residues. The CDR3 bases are TGCGCCAGCAGCCAAGAGTTGGGACAGGCCTCCTATGGCTACACCTTC. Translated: CASSQELGQASYGYTF.

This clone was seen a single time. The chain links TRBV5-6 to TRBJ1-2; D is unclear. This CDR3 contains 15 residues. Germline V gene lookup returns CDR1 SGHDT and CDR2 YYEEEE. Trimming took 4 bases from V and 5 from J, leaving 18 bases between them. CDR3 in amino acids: CASSGRSRSRYGYTF. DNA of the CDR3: TGTGCCAGCAGCGGGCGTTCGAGGTCGAGGTATGGCTACACCTTC.

Here the CDR3 DNA reads TGCGCCAGCAGCCAAAGACTGAAAGTATACGAGCAGTACTTC. Translated, it gives CASSQRLKVYEQYF. The chain is built from TRBV4-3 and TRBJ2-7; D remains unclear. The CDR3 consists of 14 residues. The germline V gene encodes CDR1 LGHNA and CDR2 YSLEER. V gave up 2 bases and J gave up 4 bases, with 12 bases separating them.

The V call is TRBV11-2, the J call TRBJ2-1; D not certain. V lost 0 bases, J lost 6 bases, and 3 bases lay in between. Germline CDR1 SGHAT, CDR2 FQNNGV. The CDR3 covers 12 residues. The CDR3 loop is CASSLDLNEQFF. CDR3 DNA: TGTGCCAGCAGCTTAGATCTCAATGAGCAGTTCTTC.

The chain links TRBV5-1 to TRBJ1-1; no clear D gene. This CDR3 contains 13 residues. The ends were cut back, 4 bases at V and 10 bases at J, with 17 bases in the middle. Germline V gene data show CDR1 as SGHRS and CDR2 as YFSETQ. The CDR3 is CASSPGQRLGAFF. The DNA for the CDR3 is TGCGCCAGCAGCCCGGGCCAAAGACTAGGAGCTTTCTTT.

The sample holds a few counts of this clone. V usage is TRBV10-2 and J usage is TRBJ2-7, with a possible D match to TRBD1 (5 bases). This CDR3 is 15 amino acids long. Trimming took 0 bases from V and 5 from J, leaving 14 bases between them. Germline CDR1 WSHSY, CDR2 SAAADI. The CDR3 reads CASSESRAGYNEQYF. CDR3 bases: TGCGCCAGCAGTGAGTCTAGGGCAGGGTACAACGAGCAGTACTTC.

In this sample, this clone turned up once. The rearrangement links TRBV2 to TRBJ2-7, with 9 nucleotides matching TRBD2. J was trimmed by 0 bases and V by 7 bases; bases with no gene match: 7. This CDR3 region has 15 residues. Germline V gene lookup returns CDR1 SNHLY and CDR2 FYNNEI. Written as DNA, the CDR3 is TGTGCCAGCACCCCTCTAGCGGGGAGCTCCTACGAGCAGTACTTC. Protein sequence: CASTPLAGSSYEQYF. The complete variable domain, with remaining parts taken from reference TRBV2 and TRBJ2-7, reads EPEVTQTPSHQVTQMGQEVILRCVPISNHLYFYWYRQILGQKVEFLVSFYNNEISEKSEIFDDQFSVERPDGSNFTLKIRSTKLEDSAMYFCASTPLAGSSYEQYFGPGTRLTVT.

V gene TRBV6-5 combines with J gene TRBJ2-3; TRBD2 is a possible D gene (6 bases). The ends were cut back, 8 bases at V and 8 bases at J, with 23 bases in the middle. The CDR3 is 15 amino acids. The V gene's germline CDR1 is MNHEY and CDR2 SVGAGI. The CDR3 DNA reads TGTGCCAGCCACCTAAGGACTACCGAGAAGAGTACGCAGTATTTT. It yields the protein CASHLRTTEKSTQYF.

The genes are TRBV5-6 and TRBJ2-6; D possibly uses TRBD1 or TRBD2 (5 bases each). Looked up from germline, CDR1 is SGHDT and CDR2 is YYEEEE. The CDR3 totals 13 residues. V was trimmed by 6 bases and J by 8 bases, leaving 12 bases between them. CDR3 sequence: CASTGWGTNVLTF. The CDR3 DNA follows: TGTGCCAGCACCGGCTGGGGGACCAACGTCCTGACTTTC.

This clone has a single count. This CDR3 is CASSPRPEYQETQYF. The CDR3 region has the DNA TGTGCCAGCAGCCCCCGGCCTGAGTACCAAGAGACCCAGTACTTC. The gene calls are TRBV7-9 and TRBJ2-5; D call uncertain. This CDR3 has 15 amino acids. V was clipped by 5 bases and J by 0 bases, with 13 bases between them. Germline lookup yields CDR1 SEHNR and CDR2 FQNEAQ (reference sequence).

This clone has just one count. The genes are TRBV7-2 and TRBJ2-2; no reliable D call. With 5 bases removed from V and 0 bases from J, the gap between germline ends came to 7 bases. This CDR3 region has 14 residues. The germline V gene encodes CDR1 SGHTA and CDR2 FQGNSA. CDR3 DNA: TGTGCCAGCAGCCTAGAAGCGAACACCGGGGAGCTGTTTTTT. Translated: CASSLEANTGELFF.

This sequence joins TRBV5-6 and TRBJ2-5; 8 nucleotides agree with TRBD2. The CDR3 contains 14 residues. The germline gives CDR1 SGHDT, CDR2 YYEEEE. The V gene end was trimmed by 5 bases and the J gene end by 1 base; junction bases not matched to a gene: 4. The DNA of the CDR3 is TGTGCCAGCAGAGGGACTAGTCTCCAAGAGACCCAGTACTTC. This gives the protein CASRGTSLQETQYF.

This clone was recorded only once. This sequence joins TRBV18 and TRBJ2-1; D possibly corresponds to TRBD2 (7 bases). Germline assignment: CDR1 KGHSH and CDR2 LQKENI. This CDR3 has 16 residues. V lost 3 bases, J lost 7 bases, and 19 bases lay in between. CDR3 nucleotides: TGTGCCAGCTCACCGCTACCTGGGGGGGCCGGTAATGAGCAGTTCTTC. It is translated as CASSPLPGGAGNEQFF.